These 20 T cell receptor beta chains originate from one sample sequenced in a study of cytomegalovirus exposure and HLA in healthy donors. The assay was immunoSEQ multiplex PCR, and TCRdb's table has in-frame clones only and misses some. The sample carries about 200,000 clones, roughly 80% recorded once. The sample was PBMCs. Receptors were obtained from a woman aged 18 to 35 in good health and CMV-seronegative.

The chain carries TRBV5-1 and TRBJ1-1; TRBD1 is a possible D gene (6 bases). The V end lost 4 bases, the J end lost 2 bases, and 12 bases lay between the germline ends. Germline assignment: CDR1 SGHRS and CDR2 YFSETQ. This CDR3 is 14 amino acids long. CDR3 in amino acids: CASSPLQGNTEAFF. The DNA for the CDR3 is TGCGCCAGCAGCCCTTTACAGGGAAACACTGAAGCTTTCTTT.

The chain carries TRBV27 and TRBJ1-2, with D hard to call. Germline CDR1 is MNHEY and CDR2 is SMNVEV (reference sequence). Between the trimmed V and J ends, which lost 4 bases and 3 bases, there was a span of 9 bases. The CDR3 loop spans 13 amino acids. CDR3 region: CASSSSDHYGYTF. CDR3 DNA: TGTGCCAGCAGTTCCAGTGATCACTATGGCTACACCTTC.

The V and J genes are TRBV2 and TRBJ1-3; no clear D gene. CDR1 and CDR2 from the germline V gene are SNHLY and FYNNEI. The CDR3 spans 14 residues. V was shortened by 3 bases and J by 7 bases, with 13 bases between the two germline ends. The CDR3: CASSEFGRMNTIYF. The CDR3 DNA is TGTGCCAGCAGTGAGTTTGGTCGGATGAACACCATATATTTT.

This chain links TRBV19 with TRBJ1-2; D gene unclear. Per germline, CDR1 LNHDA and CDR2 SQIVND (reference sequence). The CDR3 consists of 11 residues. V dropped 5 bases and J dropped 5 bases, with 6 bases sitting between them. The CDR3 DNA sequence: TGTGCCAGTAGTCGCCTGTATGGCTACACCTTC. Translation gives CASSRLYGYTF.

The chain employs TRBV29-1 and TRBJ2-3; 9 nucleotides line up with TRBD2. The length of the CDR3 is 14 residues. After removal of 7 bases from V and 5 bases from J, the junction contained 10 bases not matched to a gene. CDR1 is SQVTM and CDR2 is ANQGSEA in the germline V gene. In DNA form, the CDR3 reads TGCAGCGGCCGTAGCGGGAGAAATAAAGATACGCAGTATTTT. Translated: CSGRSGRNKDTQYF.

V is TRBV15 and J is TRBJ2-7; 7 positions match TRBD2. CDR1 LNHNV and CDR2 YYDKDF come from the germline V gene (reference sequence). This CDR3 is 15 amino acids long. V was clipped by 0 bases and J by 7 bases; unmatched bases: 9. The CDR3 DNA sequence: TGTGCCACCAGCAGAGATGCTGGCGGGGGAGTTGAGCAGTACTTC. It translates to CATSRDAGGGVEQYF.

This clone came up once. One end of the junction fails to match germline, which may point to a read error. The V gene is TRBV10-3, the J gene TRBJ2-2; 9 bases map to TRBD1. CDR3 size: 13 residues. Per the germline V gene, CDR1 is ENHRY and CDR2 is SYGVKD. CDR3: CATGTGNAGELFF. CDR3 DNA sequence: TGTGCCACGGGGACAGGGAACGCCGGGGAGCTGTTTTTT.

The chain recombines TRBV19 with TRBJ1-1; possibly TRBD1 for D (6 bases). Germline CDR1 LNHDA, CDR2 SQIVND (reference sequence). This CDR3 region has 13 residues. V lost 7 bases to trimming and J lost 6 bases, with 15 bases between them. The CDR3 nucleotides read TGTGCCAGTAAACCACAGGGTAGGGCTGAAGCTTTCTTT. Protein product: CASKPQGRAEAFF. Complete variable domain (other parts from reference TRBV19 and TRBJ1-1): DGGITQSPKYLFRKEGQNVTLSCEQNLNHDAMYWYRQDPGQGLRLIYYSQIVNDFQKGDIAEGYSVSREKKESFPLTVTSAQKNPTAFYLCASKPQGRAEAFFGQGTRLTVV.

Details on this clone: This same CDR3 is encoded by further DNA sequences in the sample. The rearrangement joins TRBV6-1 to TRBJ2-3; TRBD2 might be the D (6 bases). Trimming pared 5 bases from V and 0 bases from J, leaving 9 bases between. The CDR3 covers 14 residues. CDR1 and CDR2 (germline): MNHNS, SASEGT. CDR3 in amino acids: CASSLAASTDTQYF. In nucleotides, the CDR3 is TGTGCCAGCAGTTTAGCGGCGAGCACAGATACGCAGTATTTT.

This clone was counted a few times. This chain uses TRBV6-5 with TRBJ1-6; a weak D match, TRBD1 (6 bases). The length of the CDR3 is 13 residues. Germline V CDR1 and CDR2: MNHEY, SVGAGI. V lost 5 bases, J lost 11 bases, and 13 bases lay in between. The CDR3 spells CASSPTRGAPLHF. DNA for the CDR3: TGTGCCAGCAGTCCCACGAGGGGGGCACCCCTCCACTTT.

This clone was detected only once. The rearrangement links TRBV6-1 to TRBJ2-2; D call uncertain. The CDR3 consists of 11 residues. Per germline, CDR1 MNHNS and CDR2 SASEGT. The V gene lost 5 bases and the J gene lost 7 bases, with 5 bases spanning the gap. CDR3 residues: CASSSHGELFF. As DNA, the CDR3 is TGTGCCAGCAGTAGCCACGGGGAGCTGTTTTTT.

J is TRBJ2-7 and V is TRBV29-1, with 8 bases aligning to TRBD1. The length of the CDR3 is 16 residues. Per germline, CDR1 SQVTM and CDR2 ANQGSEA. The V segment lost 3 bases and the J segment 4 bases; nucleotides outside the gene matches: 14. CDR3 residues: CSVEGRGQGIGYEQYF. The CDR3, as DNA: TGCAGCGTTGAGGGCAGGGGGCAGGGAATTGGGTACGAGCAGTACTTC.

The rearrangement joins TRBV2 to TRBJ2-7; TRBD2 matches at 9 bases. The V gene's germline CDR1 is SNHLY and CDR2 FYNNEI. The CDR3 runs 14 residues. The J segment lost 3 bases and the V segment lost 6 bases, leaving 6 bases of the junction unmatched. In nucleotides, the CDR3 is TGTGCCAGCAGCCCCGGGCGGGGGGGCTACGAGCAGTACTTC. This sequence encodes CASSPGRGGYEQYF.

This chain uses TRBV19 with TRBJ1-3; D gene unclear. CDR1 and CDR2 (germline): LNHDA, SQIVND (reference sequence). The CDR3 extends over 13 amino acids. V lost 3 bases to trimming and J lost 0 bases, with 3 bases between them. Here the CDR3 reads CASSIPSGNTIYF. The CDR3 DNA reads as TGTGCCAGTAGTATCCCCTCTGGAAACACCATATATTTT.

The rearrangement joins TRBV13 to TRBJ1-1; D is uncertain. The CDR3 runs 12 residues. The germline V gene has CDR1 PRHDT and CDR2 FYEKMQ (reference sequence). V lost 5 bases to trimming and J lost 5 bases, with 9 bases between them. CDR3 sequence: CASSLRRTEAFF. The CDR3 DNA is TGTGCCAGCAGCCTGCGGAGGACTGAAGCTTTCTTT.

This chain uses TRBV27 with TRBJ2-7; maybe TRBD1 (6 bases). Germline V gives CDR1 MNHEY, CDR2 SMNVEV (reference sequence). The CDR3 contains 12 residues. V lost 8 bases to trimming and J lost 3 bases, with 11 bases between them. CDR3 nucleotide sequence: TGTGCCAGCTTCGGGACAAACTACGAGCAGTACTTC. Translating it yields CASFGTNYEQYF.

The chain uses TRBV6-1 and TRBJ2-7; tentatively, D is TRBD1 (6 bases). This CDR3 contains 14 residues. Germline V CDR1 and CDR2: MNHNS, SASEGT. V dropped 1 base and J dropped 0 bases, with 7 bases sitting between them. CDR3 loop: CASSEGDTSYEQYF. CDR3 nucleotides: TGTGCCAGCAGTGAAGGGGACACCTCCTACGAGCAGTACTTC.

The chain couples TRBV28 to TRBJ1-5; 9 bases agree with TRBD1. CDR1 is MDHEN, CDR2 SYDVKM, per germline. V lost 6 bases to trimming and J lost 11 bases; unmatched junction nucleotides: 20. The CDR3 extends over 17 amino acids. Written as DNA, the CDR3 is TGTGCCAGCAGCCCCAGGCCCACAGGGGGCCCGTTCTCGGCCCAGCATTTT. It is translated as CASSPRPTGGPFSAQHF.

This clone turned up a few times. The DNA for the CDR3 is TGTGCCAGCAGTGAGCAGCATTTTGCAGGACTAGCCTACGAGCAGTACTTC. Translated: CASSEQHFAGLAYEQYF. The chain recombines TRBV6-1 with TRBJ2-7; 7 nucleotides match TRBD2. Per the germline V gene, CDR1 is MNHNS and CDR2 is SASEGT. There are 17 residues in the CDR3. V shed 3 bases, J shed 2 bases, and the junction held 13 bases outside the gene matches.

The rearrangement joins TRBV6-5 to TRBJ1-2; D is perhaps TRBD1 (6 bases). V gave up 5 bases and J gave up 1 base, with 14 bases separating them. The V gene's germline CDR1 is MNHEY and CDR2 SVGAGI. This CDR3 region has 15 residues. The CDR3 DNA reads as TGTGCCAGCAGTCAACAGGGCACCCTTAACTATGGCTACACCTTC. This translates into CASSQQGTLNYGYTF.